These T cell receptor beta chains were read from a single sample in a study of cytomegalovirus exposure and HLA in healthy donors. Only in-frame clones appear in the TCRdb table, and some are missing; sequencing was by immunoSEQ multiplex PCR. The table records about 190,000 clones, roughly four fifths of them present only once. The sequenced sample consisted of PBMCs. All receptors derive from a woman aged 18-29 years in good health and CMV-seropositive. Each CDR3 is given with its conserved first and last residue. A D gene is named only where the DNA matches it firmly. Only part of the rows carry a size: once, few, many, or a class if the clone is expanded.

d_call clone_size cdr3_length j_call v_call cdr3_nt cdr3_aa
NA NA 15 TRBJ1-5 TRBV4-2 TGTGCCAGCAGCCAAAAATACGACAGTAATCAGCCCCAGCATTTT CASSQKYDSNQPQHF
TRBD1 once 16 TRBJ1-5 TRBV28 TGTGCCACCCACATCCCCGGGACAGGGATCAATCAGCCCCAGCATTTT CATHIPGTGINQPQHF
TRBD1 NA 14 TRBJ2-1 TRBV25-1 TGTGCCAGCAGTCCCGGGACAGGGGACGGAGAGCAGTTCTTC CASSPGTGDGEQFF
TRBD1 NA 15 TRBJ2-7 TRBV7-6 TGTGCCAGCAGCGCTGGGACAGGGAATGGCTACGAGCAGTACTTC CASSAGTGNGYEQYF
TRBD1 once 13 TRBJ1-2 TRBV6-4 TGTGCCAGCAGTGGCGGACAGGGCTATGGCTACACCTTC CASSGGQGYGYTF
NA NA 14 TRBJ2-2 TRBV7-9 TGTGCCAGCAGCTTAACAGAGAACACCGGGGAGCTGTTTTTT CASSLTENTGELFF
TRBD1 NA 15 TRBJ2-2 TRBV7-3 TGTGCCAGCAGCCTCGGACAGGGAAACACCGGGGAGCTGTTTTTT CASSLGQGNTGELFF
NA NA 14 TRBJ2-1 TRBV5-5 TGTGCCAGCAGCCTGGGCAGTCACTACAATGAGCAGTTCTTC CASSLGSHYNEQFF
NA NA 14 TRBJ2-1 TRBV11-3 TGTGCCAGCAGCTTAGACTATCCCTACAATGAGCAGTTCTTC CASSLDYPYNEQFF
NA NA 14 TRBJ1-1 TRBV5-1 TGCGCCAGCAGCTTGGTCGGCGGGAACACTGAAGCTTTCTTT CASSLVGGNTEAFF
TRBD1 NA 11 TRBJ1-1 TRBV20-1 TGCAGTGCTGCACAGGGGCGGGTGGCTTTCTTT CSAAQGRVAFF
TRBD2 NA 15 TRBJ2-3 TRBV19 TGTGCCAGTAGCGGGACTAGCGGCCACACAGATACGCAGTATTTT CASSGTSGHTDTQYF
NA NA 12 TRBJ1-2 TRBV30 TGTGCCTGGAGCCCACAGAACTATGGCTACACCTTC CAWSPQNYGYTF
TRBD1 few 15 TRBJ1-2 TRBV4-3 TGCGCCAGCAGCCAAGTTATGACAGGGGAGAATGGCTACACCTTC CASSQVMTGENGYTF
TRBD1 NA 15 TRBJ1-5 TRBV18 TGTGCCAGCTCACCACGACAGGGGGCAGGTCAGCCCCAGCATTTT CASSPRQGAGQPQHF
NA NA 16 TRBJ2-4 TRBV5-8 TGTGCCAGCAGCTTTGGAGGGGGCGCGTTCAAAAACATTCAGTACTTC CASSFGGGAFKNIQYF
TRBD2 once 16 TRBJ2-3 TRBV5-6 TGTGCCAGCAGAACCAACCTAGCGGCCCGCGCAGATACGCAGTATTTT CASRTNLAARADTQYF
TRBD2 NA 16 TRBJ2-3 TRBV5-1 TGCGCCAGCAGCACAGGACTAGCGGGGGTTACAGATACGCAGTATTTT CASSTGLAGVTDTQYF
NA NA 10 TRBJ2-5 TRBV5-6 TGTGCCAGCAGCTCGGAGACCCAGTACTTC CASSSETQYF
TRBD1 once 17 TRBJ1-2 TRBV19 TGTGCCAGTAGTCCCCGGGACAGGGGACCAGCTAACTATGGCTACACCTTC CASSPRDRGPANYGYTF
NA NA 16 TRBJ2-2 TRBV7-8 TGTGCCAGCAGCTTAGTCGGGTACGGGAACACCGGGGAGCTGTTTTTT CASSLVGYGNTGELFF
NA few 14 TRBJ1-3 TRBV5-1 TGCGCCAGCAGCTCCGGGGGCTCTGGAAACACCATATATTTT CASSSGGSGNTIYF
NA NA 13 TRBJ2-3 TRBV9 TGTGCCAGCAGCGTGCAGGGAGGAGATACGCAGTATTTT CASSVQGGDTQYF
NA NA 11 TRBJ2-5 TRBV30 TGTGCCTGGAGTGTTGGCGAGACCCAGTACTTC CAWSVGETQYF
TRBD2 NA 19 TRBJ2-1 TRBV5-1 TGCGCCAGCAGTGGGGGACTGGGTCGGGCGGGGGGCCATTACAATGAGCAGTTCTTC CASSGGLGRAGGHYNEQFF
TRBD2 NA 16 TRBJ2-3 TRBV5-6 TGTGCCAGCAGCTTCCTTGGGACTAGGGGCACAGATACGCAGTATTTT CASSFLGTRGTDTQYF
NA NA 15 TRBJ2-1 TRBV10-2 TGCGCCAGCAGTGACCGCGTCCGAACCTACAATGAGCAGTTCTTC CASSDRVRTYNEQFF
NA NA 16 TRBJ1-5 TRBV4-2 TGTGCCAGCAGCCAAGATGTGGAGTTCGACAATCAGCCCCAGCATTTT CASSQDVEFDNQPQHF
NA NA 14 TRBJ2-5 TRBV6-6 TGTGCCAGCAGTTACTCGGGGGGGCCGGAGACCCAGTACTTC CASSYSGGPETQYF
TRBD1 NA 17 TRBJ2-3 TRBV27 TGTGCCAGCAGTCCCAAACACAGGGGGCACATCACAGATACGCAGTATTTT CASSPKHRGHITDTQYF
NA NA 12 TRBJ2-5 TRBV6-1 TGTGCCAGCACTGTCAGTCAAGAGACCCAGTACTTC CASTVSQETQYF